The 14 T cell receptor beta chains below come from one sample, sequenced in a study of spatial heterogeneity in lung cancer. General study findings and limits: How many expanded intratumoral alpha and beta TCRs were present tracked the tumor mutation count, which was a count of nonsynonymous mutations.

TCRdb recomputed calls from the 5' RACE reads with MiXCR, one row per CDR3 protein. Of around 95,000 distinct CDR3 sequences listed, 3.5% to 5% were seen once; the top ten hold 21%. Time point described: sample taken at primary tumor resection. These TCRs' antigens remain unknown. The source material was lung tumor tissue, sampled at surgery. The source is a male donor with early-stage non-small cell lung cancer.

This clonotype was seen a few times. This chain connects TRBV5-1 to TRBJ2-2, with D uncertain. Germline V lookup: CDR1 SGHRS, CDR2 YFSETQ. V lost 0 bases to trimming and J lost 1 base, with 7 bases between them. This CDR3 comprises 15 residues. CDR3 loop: CASSLGQLNTGELFF. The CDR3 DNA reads TGCGCCAGCAGCTTGGGCCAGCTGAACACCGGGGAGCTGTTTTTT.

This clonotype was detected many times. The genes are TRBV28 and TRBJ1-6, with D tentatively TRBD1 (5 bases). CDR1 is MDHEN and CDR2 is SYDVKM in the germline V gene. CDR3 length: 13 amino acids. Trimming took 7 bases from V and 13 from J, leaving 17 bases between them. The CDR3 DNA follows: TGTGCCAGCAAGGGTCGGGGGGTGGGCCCCCTCCACTTT. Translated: CASKGRGVGPLHF.

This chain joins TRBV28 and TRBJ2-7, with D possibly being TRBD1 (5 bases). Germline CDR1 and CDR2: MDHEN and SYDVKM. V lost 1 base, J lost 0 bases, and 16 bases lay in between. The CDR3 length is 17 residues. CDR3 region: CASSLSGIRADSYEQYF. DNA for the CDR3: TGTGCCAGCAGTTTATCAGGGATTCGGGCAGACTCCTACGAGCAGTACTTC.

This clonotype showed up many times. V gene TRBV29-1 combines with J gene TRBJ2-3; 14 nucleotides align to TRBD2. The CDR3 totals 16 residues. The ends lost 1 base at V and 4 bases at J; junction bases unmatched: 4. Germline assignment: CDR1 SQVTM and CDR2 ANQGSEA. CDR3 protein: CSVEGGLAGVADTQYF. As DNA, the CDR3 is TGCAGCGTTGAAGGGGGACTAGCGGGAGTAGCAGATACGCAGTATTTT.

The CDR3 DNA sequence: TGTGCCAGCTCACCAAGGGGTGCCTACGAGCAGTACTTC. Translation: CASSPRGAYEQYF. V usage is TRBV18 and J usage is TRBJ2-7; a possible D gene is TRBD1 (5 bases). Trimming stripped 2 bases from V and 2 bases from J, with 7 bases between. The CDR3 contains 13 residues. Germline V gene data show CDR1 as KGHSH and CDR2 as LQKENI.

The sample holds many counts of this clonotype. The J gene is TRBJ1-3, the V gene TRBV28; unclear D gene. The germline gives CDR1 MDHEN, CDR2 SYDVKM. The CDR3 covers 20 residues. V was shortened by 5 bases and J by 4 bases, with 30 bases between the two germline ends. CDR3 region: CASSNTYPVSRGFPGNTIYF. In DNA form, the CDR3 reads TGTGCCAGCAGTAACACATACCCAGTCTCCCGCGGCTTCCCCGGAAACACCATATATTTT.

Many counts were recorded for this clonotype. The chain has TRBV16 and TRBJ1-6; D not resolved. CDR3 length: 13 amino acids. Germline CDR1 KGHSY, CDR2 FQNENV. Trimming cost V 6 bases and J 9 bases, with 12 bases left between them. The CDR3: CASRRSMGSPLHF. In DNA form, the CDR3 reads TGTGCCAGCAGGAGAAGCATGGGTTCACCCCTCCACTTT.

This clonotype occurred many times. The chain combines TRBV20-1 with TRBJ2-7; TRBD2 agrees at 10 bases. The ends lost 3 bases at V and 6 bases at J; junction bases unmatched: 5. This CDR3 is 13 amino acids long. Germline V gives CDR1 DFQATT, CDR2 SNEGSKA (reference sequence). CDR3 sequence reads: CSASLAGDGEQYF. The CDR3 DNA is TGCAGTGCTAGCCTAGCGGGAGACGGCGAGCAGTACTTC.

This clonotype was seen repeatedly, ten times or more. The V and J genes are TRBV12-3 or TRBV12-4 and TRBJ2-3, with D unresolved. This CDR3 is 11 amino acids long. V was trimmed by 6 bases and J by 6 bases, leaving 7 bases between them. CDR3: CASRLGDTQYF. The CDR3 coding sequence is TGTGCCAGCAGACTGGGTGATACGCAGTATTTT.

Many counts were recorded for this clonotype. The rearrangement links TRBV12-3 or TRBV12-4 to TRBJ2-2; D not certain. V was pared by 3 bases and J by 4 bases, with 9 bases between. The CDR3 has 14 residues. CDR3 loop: CASSFDGRTGELFF. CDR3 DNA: TGTGCCAGCAGTTTCGACGGGCGCACCGGGGAGCTGTTTTTT.

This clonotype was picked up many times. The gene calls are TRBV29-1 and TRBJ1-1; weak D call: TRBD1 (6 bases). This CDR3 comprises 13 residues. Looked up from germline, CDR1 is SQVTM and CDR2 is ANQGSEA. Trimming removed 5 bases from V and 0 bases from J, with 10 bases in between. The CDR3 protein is CSVRGTMNTEAFF. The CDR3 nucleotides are TGCAGCGTTCGGGGGACAATGAACACTGAAGCTTTCTTT.

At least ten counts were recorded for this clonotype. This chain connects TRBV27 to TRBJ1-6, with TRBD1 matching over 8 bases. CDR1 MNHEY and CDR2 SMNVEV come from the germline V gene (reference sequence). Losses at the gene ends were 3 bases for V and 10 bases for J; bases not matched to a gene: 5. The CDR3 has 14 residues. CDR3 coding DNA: TGTGCCAGCAGTTTGACAGGGGCAGAATCACCCCTCCACTTT. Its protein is CASSLTGAESPLHF.

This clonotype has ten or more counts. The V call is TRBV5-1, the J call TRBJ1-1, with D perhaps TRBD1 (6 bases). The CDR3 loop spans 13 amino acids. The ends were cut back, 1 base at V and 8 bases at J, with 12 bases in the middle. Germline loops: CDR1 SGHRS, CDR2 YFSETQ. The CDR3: CASSLMFGTEAFF. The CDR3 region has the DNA TGCGCCAGCAGCTTGATGTTTGGGACAGAAGCTTTCTTT.

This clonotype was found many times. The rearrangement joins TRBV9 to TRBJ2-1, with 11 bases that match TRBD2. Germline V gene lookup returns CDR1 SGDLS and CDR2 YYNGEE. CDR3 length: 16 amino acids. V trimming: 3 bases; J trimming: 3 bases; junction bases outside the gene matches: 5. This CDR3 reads CASSEPLAGDYNEQFF. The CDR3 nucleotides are TGTGCCAGCAGCGAACCACTAGCGGGGGACTACAATGAGCAGTTCTTC.